The 21 T cell receptor beta chains presented below share a single source sample, sequenced in a study of blood T cell repertoires in COVID-19. TCRdb's copy holds only in-frame clones and misses some; the assay was immunoSEQ multiplex PCR. Found here are 50,000 or so clones, roughly 86% of them singletons; the top ten hold approximately 2%. Sequenced input: peripheral blood. All receptors come from a woman aged 60-75 years with acute or convalescent COVID-19.

The chain is built from TRBV5-6 and TRBJ2-1; 9 bases are shared with TRBD1. Germline CDR1 and CDR2: SGHDT and YYEEEE. Trimming took 4 bases from V and 7 from J; bases not matched to a gene: 12. This CDR3 contains 16 residues. DNA of the CDR3: TGTGCCAGCAGCGTTTGGCGGACAGGGGTTGTGAATGAGCAGTTCTTC. Translation gives CASSVWRTGVVNEQFF.

The chain carries TRBV5-1 and TRBJ2-7; the match to TRBD1 covers 7 bases. J gave up 2 bases and V 6 bases, and 5 bases lay outside the gene matches. Germline assignment: CDR1 SGHRS and CDR2 YFSETQ. This CDR3 comprises 13 residues. CDR3 bases: TGCGCCAGCAACCGGGACAGTGCCTACGAGCAGTACTTC. Translation: CASNRDSAYEQYF.

This clone appeared a single time. V gene TRBV11-2 combines with J gene TRBJ2-7; 8 bases map to TRBD1. Trimming removed 1 base from V and 2 bases from J; junction bases left unmatched: 1. Germline V gene lookup returns CDR1 SGHAT and CDR2 FQNNGV. The CDR3 length is 14 residues. CDR3 nucleotides: TGTGCCAGCAGCTTAGCACAGGGGGCCTACGAGCAGTACTTC. It is translated as CASSLAQGAYEQYF.

This rearrangement joins TRBV5-5 to TRBJ1-6, with 7 bases aligning to TRBD1. CDR1 and CDR2 from the germline V gene are SGHKS and YYEKEE (reference sequence). The CDR3 loop spans 16 amino acids. J lost 6 bases, V lost 5 bases, and 11 bases had no gene match. The CDR3 nucleotides read TGTGCCAGCAGTGTCGCGGTGACAGGGATTAATTCACCCCTCCACTTT. Protein product: CASSVAVTGINSPLHF.

This chain joins TRBV19 and TRBJ1-4; D remains unclear. The V end was cut by 10 bases, the J end by 0 bases, with 12 bases between. The CDR3 totals 14 residues. Germline values: CDR1 LNHDA, CDR2 SQIVND (reference sequence). The CDR3 sequence is CATATFATNEKLFF. For the CDR3, the DNA is TGTGCCACCGCGACTTTTGCAACTAATGAAAAACTGTTTTTT.

In nucleotides, the CDR3 is TGCGCCAGCAGCTTGGCCGTCACAGTACAGGGGAACACTGAAGCTTTCTTT. Its translation is CASSLAVTVQGNTEAFF. The rearrangement joins TRBV5-1 to TRBJ1-1; D might be TRBD1 (6 bases). The V gene lost 0 bases and the J gene lost 1 base, with 16 bases spanning the gap. This CDR3 is built from 17 residues. Germline assignment: CDR1 SGHRS and CDR2 YFSETQ.

The rearrangement joins TRBV2 to TRBJ2-7, with 9 bases lining up with TRBD1. V lost 7 bases, J lost 3 bases, and 7 bases stayed unmatched. The germline CDR1 and CDR2 sequences are SNHLY and FYNNEI. The CDR3 runs 14 residues. CDR3 DNA: TGTGCCAGCATGGGAGGGACAGGGTTCTACGAGCAGTACTTC. It encodes CASMGGTGFYEQYF.

The J gene is TRBJ1-1, the V gene TRBV14; a weak D match, TRBD1 (5 bases). The V and J ends lost 1 base and 11 bases respectively, with 14 bases between them. CDR3 length: 13 amino acids. Germline-derived CDR1 and CDR2 are SGHDN and FVKESK. CDR3 coding DNA: TGTGCCAGCAGCCAAGGAGTAGGGGTGCGCGCTTTCTTT. Amino acid sequence: CASSQGVGVRAFF.

The rearrangement joins TRBV18 to TRBJ2-2; the match to TRBD1 covers 7 bases. V trimming: 3 bases; J trimming: 1 base; junction bases outside the gene matches: 2. Germline CDR1 KGHSH, CDR2 LQKENI. The CDR3 is made up of 15 amino acids. CDR3 in DNA: TGTGCCAGCTCACCGGGACAGAGGAACACCGGGGAGCTGTTTTTT. Its translation is CASSPGQRNTGELFF.

The rearrangement links TRBV24-1 to TRBJ2-1, with 8 nucleotides matching TRBD2. Germline CDR1 and CDR2: KGHDR and SFDVKD. The CDR3 sequence is 15 residues long. V lost 5 bases and J lost 4; bases outside the gene matches: 6. CDR3 DNA sequence: TGTGCCACCAGTGTTACGGGGGGGGGTTACAATGAGCAGTTCTTC. Its protein product is CATSVTGGGYNEQFF.

This chain links TRBV2 with TRBJ1-6; D is unresolved. V dropped 4 bases and J dropped 8 bases, with 6 bases sitting between them. This CDR3 comprises 12 residues. In germline, CDR1 is SNHLY, CDR2 FYNNEI. The CDR3 coding sequence is TGTGCCAGCAGTGTCCGGGATTCACCCCTCCACTTT. It specifies CASSVRDSPLHF.

The chain couples TRBV19 to TRBJ2-5, with 8 bases identical to TRBD2. Trimming at V came to 4 bases and at J to 3 bases, leaving 4 bases not matched to a gene. The length of the CDR3 is 14 residues. Germline CDR1 and CDR2: LNHDA and SQIVND (reference sequence). CDR3 DNA: TGTGCCAGTAGTACGACTAGCGCTAAAGAGACCCAGTACTTC. This sequence encodes CASSTTSAKETQYF.

The chain recombines TRBV18 with TRBJ1-5; TRBD1 agrees at 9 bases. CDR1 and CDR2 (germline): KGHSH, LQKENI. V dropped 2 bases and J dropped 6; count of bases not matched to a gene: 5. The CDR3 has 15 residues. CDR3 nucleotides: TGTGCCAGCTCACCATACCGGGACAGGGTTCAGCCCCAGCATTTT. It specifies CASSPYRDRVQPQHF.

This chain joins TRBV6-5 and TRBJ2-1; D unclear. The V end lost 3 bases, the J end lost 8 bases, and 5 bases lay between the germline ends. The CDR3 has 11 residues. CDR1 is MNHEY, CDR2 SVGAGI, per germline. The CDR3 sequence: CASSYIDEQFF. CDR3 DNA sequence: TGTGCCAGCAGTTATATAGATGAGCAGTTCTTC.

J is TRBJ2-1 and V is TRBV4-2, with TRBD2 matching over 10 bases. The trim removed 0 bases at V and 8 bases at J, leaving 10 bases unmatched. The CDR3 has 17 residues. Looked up from germline, CDR1 is LGHNA and CDR2 is YNFKEQ. The CDR3 coding sequence is TGTGCCAGCAGCCAAGATACTGGGCTAGCGGGGGTCTATGAGCAGTTCTTC. Amino acid sequence: CASSQDTGLAGVYEQFF.

The chain couples TRBV13 to TRBJ1-4; no definite D call. Germline-derived CDR1 and CDR2 are PRHDT and FYEKMQ (reference sequence). The length of the CDR3 is 14 residues. The V end was cut by 5 bases, the J end by 3 bases, with 10 bases between. The CDR3, as DNA: TGTGCCAGCAGCCCTCGTTCGGCTAATGAAAAACTGTTTTTT. Translation: CASSPRSANEKLFF.

This chain links TRBV5-1 with TRBJ2-2, with D possibly matching TRBD2 (5 bases). The germline gives CDR1 SGHRS, CDR2 YFSETQ. CDR3 size: 14 residues. The germline V and J ends were trimmed by 2 bases and 6 bases, with 11 bases remaining between them. CDR3 residues: CASSFATSPGELFF. CDR3 DNA: TGCGCCAGCAGCTTCGCAACTAGTCCCGGGGAGCTGTTTTTT.

This clone was recorded a few times. This sequence joins TRBV4-1 and TRBJ2-5; 12 bases line up with TRBD2. Trimming took 9 bases from V and 2 from J; bases not matched to a gene: 7. Germline CDR1 reads MGHRA; CDR2 reads YSYEKL. This CDR3 is 15 amino acids long. The CDR3 spells CASSLAGGIQETQYF. CDR3 sequence (DNA): TGCGCCAGTAGTCTAGCGGGGGGGATTCAAGAGACCCAGTACTTC.

The chain has TRBV5-5 and TRBJ1-2, with TRBD1 matching over 9 bases. Looked up from germline, CDR1 is SGHKS and CDR2 is YYEKEE (reference sequence). This CDR3 has 15 amino acids. Trimming at V came to 4 bases and at J to 4 bases, leaving 8 bases not matched to a gene. Here the CDR3 reads CASSPGTGFSYGYTF. CDR3 bases: TGTGCCAGCAGCCCGGGGACAGGGTTTAGCTATGGCTACACCTTC.

This chain links TRBV6-5 with TRBJ1-2, with TRBD1 matching 7 bases. Germline V gene data show CDR1 as MNHEY and CDR2 as SVGAGI. V dropped 5 bases and J dropped 1; count of bases not matched to a gene: 7. This CDR3 has 15 amino acids. This CDR3 is CASSRGQNYNYGYTF. DNA for the CDR3: TGTGCCAGCAGTCGGGGACAGAACTATAACTATGGCTACACCTTC.

This chain connects TRBV29-1 to TRBJ2-7, with D maybe TRBD2 (5 bases). With 6 bases removed from V and 0 bases from J, the gap between germline ends came to 18 bases. This CDR3 has 15 amino acids. Germline V lookup: CDR1 SQVTM, CDR2 ANQGSEA. For the CDR3, the DNA is TGCAGCGTGGTCATTAAGACGGGGAGCTCCTACGAGCAGTACTTC. This gives the protein CSVVIKTGSSYEQYF.